The rows below give T cell receptor beta chains drawn from one sample of a study of a mutant IDH1 vaccine in newly diagnosed glioma. No antigen has been identified for these receptors. The data were produced by immunoSEQ multiplex PCR, yet TCRdb's version contains in-frame clones alone and is incomplete. Of about 50,000 clones in the sample, less than 85% were seen once. Here the sequenced sample was PBMCs, taken from a glioma patient whose treatment included an IDH1 peptide vaccine. The receptors were sampled from a young woman with glioma. Some clones in this sample may be carry-over from other donors' samples. CDR3s include the opening cysteine and the closing phenylalanine or tryptophan. A D gene is named only where the DNA matches it firmly. Rows may omit the clone size; those that give it use once, few, many or a size class.

abundance	v_gene	j_gene	d_gene	CDR3nt	CDR3aa
NA	TRBV9	TRBJ2-3	NA	TGTGCCAGCAGCCCTTCGCCTAGGCTATTTGTGAGCACAGATACGCAGTATTTT	CASSPSPRLFVSTDTQYF
NA	TRBV25-1	TRBJ2-1	NA	TGTGCCAGCAGCCCAAAACAGGGCGGGGAGCAGTTCTTC	CASSPKQGGEQFF
NA	TRBV6-6	TRBJ1-5	TRBD1	TGTGCCAGCAGTTTGGGGACAGGGGGCAATCAGCCCCAGCATTTT	CASSLGTGGNQPQHF
NA	TRBV30	TRBJ1-1	NA	TGTGCCTGGAGCGTCTGGGGGGGCTCGAACACTGAAGCTTTCTTT	CAWSVWGGSNTEAFF
NA	TRBV19	TRBJ2-7	NA	TGTGCCAGTAGTACCTCCCGGGGCTCCTACGAGCAGTACTTC	CASSTSRGSYEQYF
NA	TRBV9	TRBJ2-6	NA	TGTGCCAGCAGCGTAGCTCAGGGAGGAGGGTTGGCTGGGGCCAACGTCCTGACTTTC	CASSVAQGGGLAGANVLTF
NA	TRBV18	TRBJ2-1	NA	TGTGCCAGCTCACCAACTACGACAGGCGGCTACAATGAGCAGTTCTTC	CASSPTTTGGYNEQFF
NA	TRBV7-8	TRBJ2-7	TRBD2	TGTGCCAGCAGCTTTGGACTAGCGGGCTCAACCTCCTACGAGCAGTACTTC	CASSFGLAGSTSYEQYF
NA	TRBV5-6	TRBJ1-1	NA	TGTGCCAGCAGCTCAACCCCAGGAGACCTTTTGACTGAAGCTTTCTTT	CASSSTPGDLLTEAFF
NA	TRBV19	TRBJ2-1	TRBD2	TGTGCCAGTAGTATTGGGGGGGGCTACAATGAGCAGTTCTTC	CASSIGGGYNEQFF
NA	TRBV10-3	TRBJ1-1	NA	TGTGCCATCAGTAGTAGGAACACTGAAGCTTTCTTT	CAISSRNTEAFF
NA	TRBV18	TRBJ2-7	NA	TGTGCCAGCTCACCAATCACCGCCTACGAGCAGTACTTC	CASSPITAYEQYF
NA	TRBV6-1	TRBJ2-5	NA	TGTGCCAGCAGTGAATCCTACCGGGACACCGAGACCCAGTACTTC	CASSESYRDTETQYF
NA	TRBV6-1	TRBJ2-7	NA	TGTGCCAGCAGTGAAGTAGATGGGACGGGGTACGAGCAGTACTTC	CASSEVDGTGYEQYF
NA	TRBV10-3	TRBJ1-1	TRBD1	TGTGCCACCTACAGGGGAGAGAACACTGAAGCTTTCTTT	CATYRGENTEAFF
once	TRBV6-5	TRBJ2-4	NA	TGTGCCAGCAGTTACTCGTGGGGAAACATTCAGTACTTC	CASSYSWGNIQYF
few	TRBV10-3	TRBJ1-3	NA	TGTGCCATCAGGGGAGCGGGATCTGGAAACACCATATATTTT	CAIRGAGSGNTIYF
NA	TRBV7-6	TRBJ1-1	TRBD1	TGTGCCAGCAGCCCCCGGGACAGGGGCACTGAAGCTTTCTTT	CASSPRDRGTEAFF
NA	TRBV9	TRBJ2-1	NA	TGTGCCAGCAGCACTAGACACCGAGAAGGTGAGCAGTTCTTC	CASSTRHREGEQFF
NA	TRBV10-3	TRBJ1-1	TRBD1	TGTGCCATCAGGGACGTGGGCAGGGGGGACACTGAAGCTTTCTTT	CAIRDVGRGDTEAFF
NA	TRBV7-9	TRBJ1-5	NA	TGTGCCAGCAGCTTCTCCGGGAGGCATCAGCCCCAGCATTTT	CASSFSGRHQPQHF
NA	TRBV5-4	TRBJ2-7	NA	TGTGCCAGCAGCCTTGGCCCCAAAATCTCCTACGAGCAGTACTTC	CASSLGPKISYEQYF
few	TRBV19	TRBJ1-5	TRBD1	TGTGCCAGTAGTACAGGGGGCGATCAGCCCCAGCATTTT	CASSTGGDQPQHF
NA	TRBV6-1	TRBJ1-3	NA	TGTGCCAGCAGTGCCAAGGGTTCTCCTGGAAACACCATATATTTT	CASSAKGSPGNTIYF
NA	TRBV5-1	TRBJ2-1	NA	TGCGCCAGCAGCCTGACAGGGAGGGAGCGTGAGCAGTTCTTC	CASSLTGREREQFF
few	TRBV9	TRBJ2-3	TRBD2	TGTGCCAGCACAGGTAGCGGGAGTTCGGCAGATACGCAGTATTTT	CASTGSGSSADTQYF
NA	TRBV7-9	TRBJ1-1	NA	TGTGCCAGCAGCTTAGCAGTGGGGGTCCACACTGAAGCTTTCTTT	CASSLAVGVHTEAFF
few	TRBV6-5	TRBJ1-1	NA	TGTGCCAGCAGTTACTGGGACAACACTGAAGCTTTCTTT	CASSYWDNTEAFF
NA	TRBV29-1	TRBJ2-5	TRBD1	TGCAGCGTCGCAGAAACCGGGACAGGGGGTAGAGAGACCCAGTACTTC	CSVAETGTGGRETQYF
NA	TRBV7-9	TRBJ2-5	NA	TGTGCCAGCAGCTCCCCTGATGCCCCGCAAGAGACCCAGTACTTC	CASSSPDAPQETQYF
NA	TRBV28	TRBJ2-3	TRBD2	TGTGCCAGCAGTTTAAGGGTCTCGGGACTACCACAGTATTTT	CASSLRVSGLPQYF
NA	TRBV6-5	TRBJ2-2	TRBD1	TGTGCCAGCAGTTACTCGGGGACAGGGCTAGGTGGGGAGCTGTTTTTT	CASSYSGTGLGGELFF
NA	TRBV5-5	TRBJ2-7	TRBD1	TGTGCCAGCAGCCTAGGGACAGGAAGGGGTTCCTACGAGCAGTACTTC	CASSLGTGRGSYEQYF
NA	TRBV5-8	TRBJ1-2	TRBD1	TGTGCCAGCAGCCCGGGACAGCGTGTCTATGGCTACACCTTC	CASSPGQRVYGYTF
NA	TRBV5-4	TRBJ2-2	TRBD2	TGTGCCAGCAGCTTGGAGGGACTAGCGGGGGGTCGTAGCGGGGAGCTGTTTTTT	CASSLEGLAGGRSGELFF
NA	TRBV28	TRBJ1-5	NA	TGTGCCAGCAGCCCTGTGGGCCATCAGCCCCAGCATTTT	CASSPVGHQPQHF